This entry describes one T cell receptor beta chain. Its antigen is unknown. Profiling relied on immunoSEQ multiplex PCR, and the TCRdb table lists in-frame clones only, not all of them. The table has over 130,000 clones, around 81% seen once; the top ten hold 6.5% to 8%. The data belong to a study of cytotoxic CD8 clonotypes in ibrutinib-treated CLL. The overall study: Among patients, around 25 responded partially and 2 completely; around 15 then stayed remitted and some twelve progressed after median 68 months. There were, on average, nearly 260,000 productive templates and under 95,000 productive rearrangements per sample. Study results and limitations: T-cell clonality at baseline went above that of age-matched healthy donors and rose and fell with circulating CD8+ T-cell counts.

This CDR3 has 12 residues. The V gene's germline CDR1 is SGHTA and CDR2 FQGNSA. Trimming took 5 bases from V and 8 from J, leaving 11 bases between them. Here the sequenced sample was PBMCs, taken after 36 months of ibrutinib treatment. This TCR came from a human donor with chronic lymphocytic leukemia. This chain connects TRBV7-2 to TRBJ2-3; no clear D. In DNA form, the CDR3 reads TGTGCCAGCAGCCCTAGTTATGGTACGCAGTATTTT. It codes for CASSPSYGTQYF.